This TCR beta chain was sequenced during a study of shared clonotypes between healthy human individuals. In the case of this clone: The antigen remains unidentified.

This CDR3 is built from 17 residues. With V trimmed by 1 base and J by 6 bases, 4 bases remained unmatched. Germline V gene sequence: CDR1 SEHNR, CDR2 FQNEAQ (reference sequence). The data were produced by immunoSEQ multiplex PCR, yet TCRdb's version contains in-frame clones alone and is incomplete. The sample consists of 1,400,000 or so clones, 98% of them appearing once. Points from the study as a whole: The authors sampled blood alone, and tissue repertoires likely differ. An effect of sequencing depth on clonotype sharing among donors was expected.

The clonotype was recovered from a man in his thirties or forties in good health. V usage is TRBV7-9 and J usage is TRBJ2-1; 15 positions match TRBD2. Sequencing was done on a sample of naive CD4+ T cells sorted from blood. The subset here: CD45RA+ positively selected. The CDR3 loop is CASSLVRTSGRGNEQFF. CDR3 DNA: TGTGCCAGCAGCTTAGTGCGGACTAGCGGGAGGGGCAATGAGCAGTTCTTC.